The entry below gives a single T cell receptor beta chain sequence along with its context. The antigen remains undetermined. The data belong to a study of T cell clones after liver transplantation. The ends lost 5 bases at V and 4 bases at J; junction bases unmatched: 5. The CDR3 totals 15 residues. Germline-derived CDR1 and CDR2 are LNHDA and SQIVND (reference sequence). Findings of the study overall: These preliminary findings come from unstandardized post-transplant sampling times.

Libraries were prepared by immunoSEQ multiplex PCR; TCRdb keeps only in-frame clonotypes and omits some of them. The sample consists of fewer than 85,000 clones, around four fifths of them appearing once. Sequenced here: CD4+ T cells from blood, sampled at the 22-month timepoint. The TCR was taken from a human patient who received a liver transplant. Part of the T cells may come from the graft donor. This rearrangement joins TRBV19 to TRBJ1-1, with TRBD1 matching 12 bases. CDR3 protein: CASSGDRGRITEAFF. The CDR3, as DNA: TGTGCCAGTAGTGGGGACAGGGGGCGTATCACTGAAGCTTTCTTT.